The 26 T cell receptor beta chains presented below share a single source sample, sequenced in a study of identifying expanded T cells in peripheral blood. Repertoires were generated with immunoSEQ multiplex PCR, while TCRdb's copy carries only in-frame clones and drops some. Among some 90,000 clones listed, more than 75% were seen once. Sequenced sample: blood. The origin of the receptors is a person between 18 and 69 years old in good health.

This sequence joins TRBV4-1 and TRBJ2-7; D possibly corresponds to TRBD1 (5 bases). CDR3 length: 12 amino acids. Germline assignment: CDR1 MGHRA and CDR2 YSYEKL. Deletions cut 3 bases from V and 5 bases from J, with 8 bases between. CDR3 in amino acids: CASSHAGNEQYF. DNA of the CDR3: TGCGCCAGCAGCCATGCAGGGAACGAGCAGTACTTC.

The chain uses TRBV29-1 and TRBJ2-7; 10 positions match TRBD1. The CDR3 runs 12 residues. Germline V gene data show CDR1 as SQVTM and CDR2 as ANQGSEA. J gave up 6 bases and V 6 bases, and 5 bases lay outside the gene matches. In DNA, the CDR3 is TGCAGCGTGAGGGACAGGGGAGGCGAGCAGTACTTC. Its translation: CSVRDRGGEQYF.

J is TRBJ2-5 and V is TRBV28; 7 nucleotides align to TRBD1. V lost 2 bases, J lost 1 base, and 4 bases stayed unmatched. Per the germline V gene, CDR1 is MDHEN and CDR2 is SYDVKM. The CDR3 spans 15 residues. This CDR3 is CASSLADRPQETQYF. The DNA for the CDR3 is TGTGCCAGCAGTTTAGCGGACAGGCCCCAAGAGACCCAGTACTTC.

The chain combines TRBV11-2 with TRBJ2-7, with 9 bases aligning to TRBD1. Trimming removed 6 bases from V and 3 bases from J; junction bases left unmatched: 3. Germline V lookup: CDR1 SGHAT, CDR2 FQNNGV. The CDR3 contains 13 residues. CDR3 sequence (DNA): TGTGCCAGCAGTTGGGACAGGGACTACGAGCAGTACTTC. It codes for CASSWDRDYEQYF.

This chain connects TRBV19 to TRBJ2-2, with 10 bases fitting TRBD1. The CDR3 runs 14 residues. Trimming at V came to 5 bases and at J to 5 bases, leaving 2 bases not matched to a gene. Looked up from germline, CDR1 is LNHDA and CDR2 is SQIVND (reference sequence). The CDR3 sequence: CASSRQGATGELFF. CDR3 bases: TGTGCCAGTAGTCGACAGGGGGCTACCGGGGAGCTGTTTTTT.

This rearrangement joins TRBV6-5 to TRBJ2-3; tentative D call: TRBD2 (6 bases). Germline V CDR1 and CDR2: MNHEY, SVGAGI. The CDR3 spans 14 residues. Deletions cut 0 bases from V and 5 bases from J, with 9 bases between. CDR3 nucleotides: TGTGCCAGCAGTTACTCGATGGGGGGAGATACGCAGTATTTT. Its translation: CASSYSMGGDTQYF.

The genes are TRBV19 and TRBJ1-5; perhaps TRBD1 as D (5 bases). The CDR3 contains 14 residues. Looked up from germline, CDR1 is LNHDA and CDR2 is SQIVND (reference sequence). V lost 6 bases and J 3 bases, leaving 12 bases between the germline ends. The CDR3 here is CASSQGLLNQPQHF. The CDR3 bases are TGTGCCAGTAGCCAGGGACTACTCAATCAGCCCCAGCATTTT. The whole variable domain, filled in from reference TRBV19 and TRBJ1-5, reads DGGITQSPKYLFRKEGQNVTLSCEQNLNHDAMYWYRQDPGQGLRLIYYSQIVNDFQKGDIAEGYSVSREKKESFPLTVTSAQKNPTAFYLCASSQGLLNQPQHFGDGTRLSIL.

This clone was recorded only once. V and J are TRBV7-8 and TRBJ2-1; the match to TRBD1 covers 7 bases. J lost 3 bases, V lost 1 base, and 0 bases had no gene match. The CDR3 extends over 14 amino acids. Germline lookup yields CDR1 SGHVS and CDR2 FQNEAQ. CDR3 DNA: TGTGCCAGCAGCTTAGACAGGGGCTACAATGAGCAGTTCTTC. It yields the protein CASSLDRGYNEQFF.

This clone appeared once. This chain links TRBV4-3 with TRBJ1-2; 8 bases fit TRBD1. The CDR3 extends over 14 amino acids. Trimming cost V 0 bases and J 8 bases; bases outside gene matches: 5. Per the germline V gene, CDR1 is LGHNA and CDR2 is YSLEER. The CDR3 region is CASSQDFGQGGYTF. CDR3 nucleotides: TGCGCCAGCAGCCAAGATTTTGGACAGGGAGGCTACACCTTC.

The chain recombines TRBV7-8 with TRBJ2-7, with 9 bases aligning to TRBD2. The CDR3 is 16 amino acids. The J segment lost 5 bases and the V segment lost 2 bases, leaving 10 bases of the junction unmatched. The germline gives CDR1 SGHVS, CDR2 FQNEAQ. The CDR3 nucleotides are TGTGCCAGCAGCTTAATGCGGGGGGGCAAATTCCACGAGCAGTACTTC. Translated: CASSLMRGGKFHEQYF.

The chain links TRBV11-2 to TRBJ2-5; D unresolved. CDR1 and CDR2 (germline): SGHAT, FQNNGV. V lost 5 bases, J lost 5 bases, and 9 bases lay in between. CDR3 length: 12 residues. The CDR3 DNA is TGTGCCAGCAGCGGCCGCCTGGAGACCCAGTACTTC. It codes for CASSGRLETQYF.

The J gene is TRBJ2-7, the V gene TRBV10-3; 12 bases map to TRBD1. J was trimmed by 5 bases and V by 0 bases; bases with no gene match: 8. The CDR3 covers 17 residues. Germline-derived CDR1 and CDR2 are ENHRY and SYGVKD. This chain's CDR3 is CAISESGGQGARDEQYF. For the CDR3, the DNA is TGTGCCATCAGTGAGTCGGGGGGACAGGGGGCGCGGGACGAGCAGTACTTC.

V usage is TRBV5-1 and J usage is TRBJ1-1, with TRBD1 as a possible D gene (5 bases). In germline, CDR1 is SGHRS, CDR2 YFSETQ. The CDR3 loop spans 14 amino acids. The ends were cut back, 5 bases at V and 0 bases at J, with 11 bases in the middle. CDR3 DNA: TGCGCCAGCAGTCGGGACTTCCTGAACACTGAAGCTTTCTTT. Its protein is CASSRDFLNTEAFF.

This clone has just one count. J is TRBJ1-2 and V is TRBV7-8, with a possible D match to TRBD1 (6 bases). With 5 bases removed from V and 7 bases from J, the gap between germline ends came to 11 bases. The CDR3 runs 12 residues. Germline V gene sequence: CDR1 SGHVS, CDR2 FQNEAQ. The CDR3 DNA sequence: TGTGCCAGCAGCCCGGGGGGGGCTGGCTACACCTTC. Translation gives CASSPGGAGYTF.

This chain connects TRBV7-2 to TRBJ2-5; maybe TRBD1 (7 bases). V was clipped by 3 bases and J by 5 bases, with 13 bases between them. Germline V gene lookup returns CDR1 SGHTA and CDR2 FQGNSA. The CDR3 is 14 residues long. As DNA, the CDR3 is TGTGCCAGCAGCTTCCAGGGGGGCTGGGAGACCCAGTACTTC. Translating it yields CASSFQGGWETQYF.

This sequence joins TRBV14 and TRBJ2-7; D call uncertain. Germline assignment: CDR1 SGHDN and CDR2 FVKESK. The CDR3 is made up of 11 amino acids. Trimming shortened V by 2 bases and J by 6 bases, and 5 bases separated the two germline ends. DNA of the CDR3: TGTGCCAGCAGCCAATCGTCCGAGCAGTACTTC. This sequence encodes CASSQSSEQYF.

This chain links TRBV30 with TRBJ2-7, with D perhaps TRBD1 (7 bases). From germline, CDR1 is GTSNPN and CDR2 SVGIG (reference sequence). This CDR3 spans 13 amino acids. Trimming left V 3 bases short and J 2 bases short, with 11 bases between. CDR3: CAWRAGGTYEQYF. CDR3 bases: TGTGCCTGGAGGGCAGGGGGGACCTACGAGCAGTACTTC.

The V and J genes are TRBV5-5 and TRBJ2-7; D is perhaps TRBD2 (6 bases). The CDR3 is 15 residues long. V lost 0 bases, J lost 3 bases, and 13 bases lay in between. In germline, CDR1 is SGHKS, CDR2 YYEKEE (reference sequence). The CDR3 loop reads CASSLELAAGYEQYF. CDR3 DNA: TGTGCCAGCAGCTTGGAGTTAGCGGCGGGCTACGAGCAGTACTTC.

This clone showed up just once. The genes are TRBV5-1 and TRBJ2-1, with no clear D. Between the trimmed V and J ends, which lost 4 bases and 2 bases, there was a span of 7 bases. The CDR3 extends over 13 amino acids. Germline lookup yields CDR1 SGHRS and CDR2 YFSETQ. The CDR3 region is CASSPRTYNEQFF. Here the CDR3 DNA reads TGCGCCAGCAGCCCGCGGACCTACAATGAGCAGTTCTTC.

The chain employs TRBV28 and TRBJ1-4; D unresolved. The CDR3 is 10 amino acids. V lost 10 bases, J lost 7 bases, and 7 bases lay in between. Germline V gene sequence: CDR1 MDHEN, CDR2 SYDVKM. The CDR3 region is CATLSEKLFF. CDR3 in DNA: TGTGCCACGTTAAGTGAAAAACTGTTTTTT.

The chain is built from TRBV5-1 and TRBJ1-1; D possibly corresponds to TRBD1 (5 bases). The germline V and J ends were trimmed by 2 bases and 0 bases, with 14 bases remaining between them. The CDR3 loop spans 16 amino acids. The germline CDR1 and CDR2 sequences are SGHRS and YFSETQ. CDR3 loop: CASSLMLGRVNTEAFF. In DNA form, the CDR3 reads TGCGCCAGCAGCTTAATGTTAGGCAGGGTGAACACTGAAGCTTTCTTT.

The chain links TRBV13 to TRBJ2-7; 8 bases align to TRBD1. V lost 4 bases to trimming and J lost 2 bases; unmatched junction nucleotides: 1. The CDR3 spans 13 residues. Germline-derived CDR1 and CDR2 are PRHDT and FYEKMQ (reference sequence). CDR3 coding DNA: TGTGCCAGCAGCTCACAGGGGGCCTACGAGCAGTACTTC. Protein product: CASSSQGAYEQYF.

The chain employs TRBV5-6 and TRBJ1-2, with unresolved D. CDR1 is SGHDT, CDR2 YYEEEE, per germline. CDR3 length equals 14 residues. V was cut by 0 bases and J by 2 bases, with 8 bases left in between. CDR3 residues: CASSLVSLNYGYTF. In DNA form, the CDR3 reads TGTGCCAGCAGCTTGGTTAGCCTGAACTATGGCTACACCTTC.

The sample holds one count of this clone. The chain links TRBV7-2 to TRBJ2-2, with D possibly matching TRBD2 (5 bases). Between the trimmed V and J ends, which lost 3 bases and 7 bases, there was a span of 9 bases. This CDR3 region has 13 residues. Germline assignment: CDR1 SGHTA and CDR2 FQGNSA. The CDR3 is CASSFWGDGELFF. CDR3 in DNA: TGTGCCAGCAGCTTTTGGGGAGACGGGGAGCTGTTTTTT.

The chain recombines TRBV30 with TRBJ2-5; possible D gene TRBD1, 5 bases. CDR1 is GTSNPN, CDR2 SVGIG, per germline (reference sequence). Trimming removed 2 bases from V and 0 bases from J, with 34 bases in between. The CDR3 runs to 22 residues. Here the CDR3 DNA reads TGTGCCTGGAGTTTCCAAGCCACCGACAGCCCTCCGACAACTTGGTACCAAGAGACCCAGTACTTC. Translation: CAWSFQATDSPPTTWYQETQYF.

This rearrangement joins TRBV5-1 to TRBJ2-7, with 9 bases aligning to TRBD1. The length of the CDR3 is 15 residues. The V gene's germline CDR1 is SGHRS and CDR2 YFSETQ. V lost 5 bases to trimming and J lost 3 bases; unmatched junction nucleotides: 9. The CDR3 here is CASSGTGTGFYEQYF. In DNA form, the CDR3 reads TGCGCCAGCAGTGGAACCGGGACAGGGTTCTACGAGCAGTACTTC.